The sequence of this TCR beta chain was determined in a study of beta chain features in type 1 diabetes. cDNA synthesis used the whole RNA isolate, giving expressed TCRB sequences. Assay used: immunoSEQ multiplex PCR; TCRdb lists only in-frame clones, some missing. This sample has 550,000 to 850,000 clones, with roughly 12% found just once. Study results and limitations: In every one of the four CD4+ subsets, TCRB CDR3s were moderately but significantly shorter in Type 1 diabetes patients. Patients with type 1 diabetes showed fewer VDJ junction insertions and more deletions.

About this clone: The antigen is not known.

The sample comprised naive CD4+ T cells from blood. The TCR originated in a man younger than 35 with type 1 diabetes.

CDR3 sequence reads: CASSPPGHQETQYF. The CDR3 DNA is TGTGCCAGCTCACCCCCGGGACACCAAGAGACCCAGTACTTC. The rearrangement links TRBV18 to TRBJ2-5; D tentatively reads TRBD1 or TRBD2 (5 bases each). The CDR3 covers 14 residues. Per germline, CDR1 KGHSH and CDR2 LQKENI. Trimming pared 3 bases from V and 0 bases from J, leaving 8 bases between.